This T cell receptor beta chain was sequenced in a study of T cell responses to AZD1222 COVID-19 vaccine. Findings of the study overall: Repertoires were obtained solely post-peak T cell response. The donors showed a predominance of white British ancestry and of females, with possible underestimation of clonal diversity. Spike-specific TCR breadth and depth went up after people got two AZD1222 doses.

The method was immunoSEQ multiplex PCR; TCRdb's version includes in-frame clones alone and lacks a portion of them. The table includes 110,000 to 150,000 clones, 75% to 90% detected once. In regard to this clone: The target antigen is unknown.

The CDR3 runs to 14 residues. V lost 6 bases to trimming and J lost 4 bases; unmatched junction nucleotides: 8. Germline V gene lookup returns CDR1 SGHRS and CDR2 YFSETQ. This sequence originates from an adult in good health. V and J are TRBV5-1 and TRBJ2-7, with 9 bases identical to TRBD1. The specimen was peripheral blood, collected on day 0 of AZD1222 vaccination. CDR3 sequence reads: CASKPGTGWYEQYF. The CDR3 region has the DNA TGCGCCAGCAAACCCGGGACAGGGTGGTACGAGCAGTACTTC.